This TCR beta chain was sequenced for a study of blood T cell repertoires in COVID-19. Repertoires were generated with immunoSEQ multiplex PCR, while TCRdb's copy carries only in-frame clones and drops some. This repertoire shows under 55,000 clones, 79% found once; its top ten account for roughly 27%. CDR3 length: 13 residues. Trimming removed 7 bases from V and 1 base from J, with 10 bases in between. CDR1 and CDR2 from the germline V gene are SNHLY and FYNNEI. Sequencing was performed on peripheral blood. This sequence joins TRBV2 and TRBJ2-5; D gene uncertain. The sequence came from a man between 65 and 80 years old with acute or convalescent COVID-19. The CDR3 bases are TGTGCCAGCAAAATAGTTCTCCAAGAGACCCAGTACTTC. Protein product: CASKIVLQETQYF.